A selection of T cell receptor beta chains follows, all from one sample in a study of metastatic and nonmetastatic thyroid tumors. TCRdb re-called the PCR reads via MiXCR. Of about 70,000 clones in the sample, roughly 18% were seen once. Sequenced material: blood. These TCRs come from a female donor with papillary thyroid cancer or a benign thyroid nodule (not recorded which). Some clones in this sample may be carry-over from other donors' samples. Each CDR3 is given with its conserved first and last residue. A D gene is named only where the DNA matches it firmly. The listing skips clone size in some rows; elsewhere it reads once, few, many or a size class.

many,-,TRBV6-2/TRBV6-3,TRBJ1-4,TGTGCCAGCAGACCCGGACGGGAAAAACTGTTTTTT,CASRPGREKLFF
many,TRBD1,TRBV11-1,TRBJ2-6,TGTGCCAGCAGCTTTCCACAGGGGATGGCTGGGGCCAACGTCCTGACTTTC,CASSFPQGMAGANVLTF
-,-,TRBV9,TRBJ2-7,TGTGCCAGCAGCGCCTTTCAGACGACAGTGAGATACGAGCAGTACTTC,CASSAFQTTVRYEQYF
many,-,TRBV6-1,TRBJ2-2,TGTGCCAGCAGCCGCCACAGGGAGAGCGGGGAGCTGTTTTTT,CASSRHRESGELFF
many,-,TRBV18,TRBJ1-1,TGTGCCAGCTCACTTAGAGACGAGGGGGGCACTGAAGCTTTCTTT,CASSLRDEGGTEAFF
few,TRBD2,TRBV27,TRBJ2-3,TGTGCCAGCAGTTTAAGGGCTAGCGGGGGTAAAACAGATACGCAGTATTTT,CASSLRASGGKTDTQYF
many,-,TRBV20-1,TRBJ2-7,TGCAGTGCTAGGGGAACAAACTCCTACGAGCAGTACTTC,CSARGTNSYEQYF
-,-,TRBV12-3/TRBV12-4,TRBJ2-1,TGTGCCAGCAGTTTAGCGCTGGGGAAGAGGTCCTACAATGAGCAGTTCTTC,CASSLALGKRSYNEQFF
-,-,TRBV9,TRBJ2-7,TGTGCCAGCAGCGTAGCGACATTTAACTACGAGCAGTACTTC,CASSVATFNYEQYF
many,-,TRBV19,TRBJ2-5,TGTGCCAGTAGTGACCGTGTGGATGGGTTCCAGTACTTC,CASSDRVDGFQYF
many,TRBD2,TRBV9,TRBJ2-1,TGTGCCAGCAGCGCCCGTCCATCCCCCAATAGCGGGAGACCAGACAATGAGCAGTTCTTC,CASSARPSPNSGRPDNEQFF
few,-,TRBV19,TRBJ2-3,TGTGCCAGTAGTAGACTGGCCACAGATACGCAGTATTTT,CASSRLATDTQYF